The 9 T cell receptor beta chains below were found in one sample sequenced in a study of OX40 agonist ivuxolimab in advanced cancers. The protocol was immunoSEQ multiplex PCR, while the TCRdb copy is restricted to in-frame clones and leaves out a portion. Of roughly 86,000 clones in the sample, 92% were seen once. The source material was CD4+ or CD8+ T cells sorted from blood, sampled in a trial of the OX40 agonist ivuxolimab. These receptors were obtained from an adult with an advanced solid tumor such as melanoma, head and neck, liver or kidney cancer.

This sequence joins TRBV6-6 and TRBJ1-5, with D uncertain. The CDR3 runs to 10 residues. Germline CDR1 is MNHNY and CDR2 is SVGAGI (reference sequence). V shed 4 bases and J shed 8 bases, with 3 bases lying between them. The CDR3 protein is CASSLEPQHF. In DNA form, the CDR3 reads TGTGCCAGCAGTTTGGAGCCCCAGCATTTT.

The rearrangement uses TRBV6-4 and TRBJ1-1, with D uncertain. The V gene lost 4 bases and the J gene lost 3 bases, with 12 bases spanning the gap. CDR1 is MRHNA, CDR2 SNTAGT, per germline. CDR3 length: 14 amino acids. CDR3 amino acids: CASSANFRDTEAFF. CDR3 bases: TGTGCCAGCAGTGCAAATTTTAGGGACACTGAAGCTTTCTTT.

The chain joins TRBV6-5 to TRBJ1-2; 10 nucleotides match TRBD1. The CDR3 spans 15 residues. The ends lost 6 bases at V and 4 bases at J; junction bases unmatched: 8. Germline CDR1 and CDR2: MNHEY and SVGAGI. CDR3 DNA: TGTGCCAGCAGGCCATCGTGGGACAGGGGCTATGGCTACACCTTC. This translates into CASRPSWDRGYGYTF.

The chain employs TRBV4-2 and TRBJ1-2, with D perhaps TRBD1 (5 bases). Looked up from germline, CDR1 is LGHNA and CDR2 is YNFKEQ. V was trimmed by 1 base and J by 1 base, leaving 10 bases between them. This CDR3 is 15 amino acids long. CDR3 protein: CASSQAHDSNYGYTF. The DNA of the CDR3 is TGTGCCAGCAGCCAAGCCCACGACAGTAACTATGGCTACACCTTC.

V usage is TRBV5-4 and J usage is TRBJ2-1; D is ambiguous. The ends were cut back, 0 bases at V and 3 bases at J, with 7 bases in the middle. CDR1 and CDR2 from the germline V gene are SGHNT and YYREEE (reference sequence). The length of the CDR3 is 14 residues. In nucleotides, the CDR3 is TGTGCCAGCAGCTTGGACTTGGTCTACAATGAGCAGTTCTTC. Translating gives CASSLDLVYNEQFF. The variable domain in full, completed from reference TRBV5-4 and TRBJ2-1, reads ETGVTQSPTHLIKTRGQQVTLRCSSQSGHNTVSWYQQALGQGPQFIFQYYREEENGRGNFPPRFSGLQFPNYSSELNVNALELDDSALYLCASSLDLVYNEQFFGPGTRLTVL.

The chain joins TRBV27 to TRBJ2-7, with 9 nucleotides matching TRBD1. CDR1 and CDR2 from the germline V gene are MNHEY and SMNVEV (reference sequence). V gave up 4 bases and J gave up 0 bases; unmatched junction bases: 7. This CDR3 spans 16 amino acids. The chain's CDR3 is CASSSLQGAGSYEQYF. The CDR3 bases are TGTGCCAGCAGTTCGTTACAGGGGGCGGGCTCCTACGAGCAGTACTTC.

This sequence joins TRBV5-6 and TRBJ2-4; 9 bases map to TRBD1. V dropped 1 base and J dropped 7; count of bases not matched to a gene: 9. The CDR3 spans 16 residues. Germline values: CDR1 SGHDT, CDR2 YYEEEE. In nucleotides, the CDR3 is TGTGCCAGCAGCTTGCGAGGGACAGGGATGTGGAACATTCAGTACTTC. Encoded protein: CASSLRGTGMWNIQYF.

This rearrangement joins TRBV18 to TRBJ1-4; D perhaps matches TRBD1 (5 bases). Germline V lookup: CDR1 KGHSH, CDR2 LQKENI. V dropped 2 bases and J dropped 5 bases, with 12 bases sitting between them. CDR3 size: 15 residues. CDR3 DNA: TGTGCCAGCTCACCAGGGGCAGATACAAATGAAAAACTGTTTTTT. This codes for CASSPGADTNEKLFF.

This rearrangement joins TRBV7-2 to TRBJ1-1; a possible D gene is TRBD1 (6 bases). The germline V gene has CDR1 SGHTA and CDR2 FQGNSA. The CDR3 has 14 residues. The V and J ends lost 2 bases and 2 bases respectively, with 9 bases between them. CDR3 bases: TGTGCCAGCAGCTTACAGGGGTCCAACACTGAAGCTTTCTTT. Its translation: CASSLQGSNTEAFF.